These 14 T cell receptor beta chains originate from one sample sequenced in a study of blood T cell repertoires in COVID-19 (dated by TCRdb to the early 2020s). The method behind the library was the immunoSEQ multiplex PCR assay. TCRdb took this table from immuneACCESS and kept in-frame rearrangements with V and J called. Such tables lack part of the clones; where checked against another copy, unresolved V genes explain under half of the gap, and the rest is unexplained. In this sample the table shows over 200,000 clones, over 75% of which occur a single time. The ten largest clones take up roughly 4.9% of the sample. Sequencing was carried out using peripheral blood. The origin of the receptors is a human donor in a cohort sampled during active COVID-19.

This sequence joins TRBV18 and TRBJ1-5, with D possibly being TRBD1 (6 bases). Trimming took off 3 bases at V and 4 bases at J, with 13 bases between the two ends. Per the germline V gene, CDR1 is KGHSH and CDR2 is LQKENI. This CDR3 is 15 amino acids long. The CDR3 DNA sequence: TGTGCCAGCTCACCGGGTGTTCAGGGGAATCAGCCCCAGCATTTT. Translated: CASSPGVQGNQPQHF. The full variable domain, its missing parts supplied by reference TRBV18 and TRBJ1-5, is NAGVMQNPRHLVRRRGQEARLRCSPMKGHSHVYWYRQLPEEGLKFMVYLQKENIIDESGMPKERFSAEFPKEGPSILRIQQVVRGDSAAYFCASSPGVQGNQPQHFGDGTRLSIL.

This chain joins TRBV12-3 or TRBV12-4 and TRBJ1-5; D call uncertain. Trimming took 3 bases from V and 6 from J, leaving 6 bases between them. The CDR3 covers 12 residues. CDR3 DNA: TGTGCCAGCAGTTTCGGAGGTCAGCCCCAGCATTTT. Its protein is CASSFGGQPQHF.

This clone was detected a few times. The V call is TRBV18, the J call TRBJ1-6, with 10 bases fitting TRBD1. Trimming at V came to 5 bases and at J to 10 bases, leaving 5 bases not matched to a gene. Germline CDR1 KGHSH, CDR2 LQKENI. This CDR3 has 14 amino acids. The CDR3 DNA reads TGTGCCAGCTCAGAAGACAGGGGGCGGTCACCCCTCCACTTT. Translation gives CASSEDRGRSPLHF.

The chain has TRBV2 and TRBJ1-5; D perhaps matches TRBD1 (6 bases). The CDR3 has 14 residues. CDR1 and CDR2 from the germline V gene are SNHLY and FYNNEI. V lost 6 bases, J lost 1 base, and 10 bases lay in between. CDR3: CASRRTASNQPQHF. The DNA of the CDR3 is TGTGCCAGCAGACGGACAGCCAGCAATCAGCCCCAGCATTTT.

J is TRBJ1-2 and V is TRBV2; D not certain. The V and J ends lost 6 bases and 8 bases respectively, with 19 bases between them. CDR1 and CDR2 from the germline V gene are SNHLY and FYNNEI. There are 14 residues in the CDR3. The CDR3 DNA follows: TGTGCCAGCAGCCCTTCAGTTTTGAGGGAGGGCTACACCTTC. Translated: CASSPSVLREGYTF.

This sequence joins TRBV6-2 or TRBV6-3 and TRBJ2-4; 9 nucleotides match TRBD1. Germline trimming cut 4 bases from V and 12 bases from J; bases unmatched to any gene: 4. Germline loops: CDR1 MNHEY, CDR2 SVGEGT. The CDR3 loop spans 12 amino acids. The DNA of the CDR3 is TGTGCCAGCAGTTTGACAGGGGGTCCTCAGTACTTC. Protein: CASSLTGGPQYF.

The CDR3 loop is CASSYSAGSYEQYF. The CDR3 DNA is TGTGCCAGCAGTTACTCGGCTGGCTCCTACGAGCAGTACTTC. V and J are TRBV6-5 and TRBJ2-7; D ambiguous. Germline CDR1 reads MNHEY; CDR2 reads SVGAGI. The CDR3 consists of 14 residues. V was trimmed by 0 bases and J by 0 bases, leaving 6 bases between them.

This clone was seen a few times. The CDR3: CASRSPQGNNQPQHF. The CDR3 DNA sequence: TGTGCCAGCAGATCGCCACAGGGGAACAATCAGCCCCAGCATTTT. The chain couples TRBV28 to TRBJ1-5, with TRBD1 matching 7 bases. Germline V lookup: CDR1 MDHEN, CDR2 SYDVKM. V was pared by 6 bases and J by 3 bases, with 8 bases of the junction left unmatched. The CDR3 contains 15 residues.

CDR3 protein: CASRKWDRGYEQYF. CDR3 DNA: TGTGCCAGCAGGAAGTGGGACAGGGGTTACGAGCAGTACTTC. V gene TRBV28 combines with J gene TRBJ2-7, with 10 bases matching TRBD1. With 6 bases clipped from V and 4 bases from J, the junction kept 6 bases outside the gene matches. Per germline, CDR1 MDHEN and CDR2 SYDVKM. The CDR3 is made up of 14 amino acids. Variable domain in full (rest from reference TRBV28 and TRBJ2-7): DVKVTQSSRYLVKRTGEKVFLECVQDMDHENMFWYRQDPGLGLRLIYFSYDVKMKEKGDIPEGYSVSREKKERFSLILESASTNQTSMYLCASRKWDRGYEQYFGPGTRLTVT.

The chain combines TRBV5-4 with TRBJ2-6, with 10 bases aligning to TRBD1. V shed 5 bases and J 2 bases; nucleotides not matched to a gene: 10. The CDR3 totals 18 residues. Germline V gene data show CDR1 as SGHNT and CDR2 as YYREEE (reference sequence). The CDR3 spells CASRPGTGAETGANVLTF. CDR3 nucleotide sequence: TGTGCCAGCAGACCCGGGACAGGGGCCGAAACTGGGGCCAACGTCCTGACTTTC.

The genes are TRBV28 and TRBJ2-7; 9 positions match TRBD2. The CDR3 is made up of 15 amino acids. From germline, CDR1 is MDHEN and CDR2 SYDVKM. V shed 5 bases and J 2 bases; nucleotides not matched to a gene: 7. The CDR3 DNA sequence: TGTGCCAGCAGTCGGGCGGGAGGGGTACCCTACGAGCAGTACTTC. This codes for CASSRAGGVPYEQYF.

The CDR3, as DNA: TGTGCCAGCAGCTTGGCCCCGTCCTCTGGAAACACCATATATTTT. Its translation: CASSLAPSSGNTIYF. The V call is TRBV5-5, the J call TRBJ1-3; D call uncertain. CDR1 is SGHKS, CDR2 YYEKEE, per germline (reference sequence). The length of the CDR3 is 15 residues. Trimming left V 0 bases short and J 0 bases short, with 7 bases between. The variable domain in full, with the rest retrieved from reference TRBV5-5 and TRBJ1-3, is DAGVTQSPTHLIKTRGQQVTLRCSPISGHKSVSWYQQVLGQGPQFIFQYYEKEERGRGNFPDRFSARQFPNYSSELNVNALLLGDSALYLCASSLAPSSGNTIYFGEGSWLTVV.

This clone was recorded many times. The chain uses TRBV9 and TRBJ1-2, with a weak D call TRBD1 (6 bases). The CDR3 extends over 15 amino acids. CDR1 is SGDLS, CDR2 YYNGEE, per germline. V lost 3 bases, J lost 4 bases, and 16 bases lay in between. CDR3 protein: CASSAGGTDAYGYTF. The CDR3 region has the DNA TGTGCCAGCAGCGCGGGGGGCACGGATGCCTATGGCTACACCTTC.

V and J are TRBV7-3 and TRBJ2-7, with 9 bases aligning to TRBD2. Germline CDR1 is SGHTA and CDR2 is FQGTGA. V lost 3 bases to trimming and J lost 5 bases; unmatched junction nucleotides: 8. This CDR3 has 15 residues. DNA for the CDR3: TGTGCCAGCAGCTTCGGAGGCGGGAGGGTCAACGAGCAGTACTTC. As protein: CASSFGGGRVNEQYF.